The 8 T cell receptor beta chains below all came from one sample that was sequenced in a study of cytomegalovirus exposure and HLA in healthy donors. A multiplex PCR was run with 60 Vbeta primers and 13 Jbeta primers. Only in-frame clones appear in the TCRdb table, and some are missing; sequencing was by immunoSEQ multiplex PCR. The sample contains under 150,000 clones, roughly 77% of which appear only once. The specimen was PBMCs. The receptor source for this set is a man aged 18 to 29 in good health and CMV-seronegative.

J is TRBJ2-2 and V is TRBV5-4; TRBD2 might be the D (6 bases). V was shortened by 3 bases and J by 2 bases, with 11 bases between the two germline ends. The CDR3 runs 15 residues. CDR1 and CDR2 (germline): SGHNT, YYREEE (reference sequence). CDR3 sequence: CASSSGRNNTGELFF. In DNA form, the CDR3 reads TGTGCCAGCAGCTCGGGGAGGAATAACACCGGGGAGCTGTTTTTT.

This clone was seen just once. J is TRBJ1-1 and V is TRBV9; D uncertain. V lost 0 bases and J 1 base, leaving 4 bases between the germline ends. In germline, CDR1 is SGDLS, CDR2 YYNGEE. The CDR3 is 13 residues long. The CDR3 is CASSVARNTEAFF. The DNA of the CDR3 is TGTGCCAGCAGCGTAGCTCGGAACACTGAAGCTTTCTTT.

This clone was detected only a few times. The J gene is TRBJ1-6, the V gene TRBV9, with D unclear. Germline CDR1 and CDR2: SGDLS and YYNGEE. This CDR3 is built from 13 residues. The V gene lost 4 bases and the J gene lost 14 bases, with 16 bases spanning the gap. The CDR3 nucleotides read TGTGCCAGCAGCCCCAACGACGGAGGTTCCCTCCACTTT. It specifies CASSPNDGGSLHF.

This clone was detected once. J is TRBJ2-5 and V is TRBV19, with 8 bases that match TRBD1. The CDR3 spans 16 residues. J lost 8 bases, V lost 4 bases, and 15 bases had no gene match. Germline values: CDR1 LNHDA, CDR2 SQIVND (reference sequence). The CDR3 nucleotides read TGTGCCAGTAGTACGGGGACAGGAGTTTCAAGAGAAACCCAGTACTTC. It specifies CASSTGTGVSRETQYF.

The V gene is TRBV15, the J gene TRBJ2-5, with 8 bases fitting TRBD2. V gave up 5 bases and J gave up 5 bases; unmatched junction bases: 16. The germline V gene has CDR1 LNHNV and CDR2 YYDKDF (reference sequence). The CDR3 length is 17 residues. CDR3 in amino acids: CATSPENRGLVLETQYF. DNA of the CDR3: TGTGCCACCAGCCCTGAAAACCGGGGACTAGTTTTGGAGACCCAGTACTTC.

This rearrangement joins TRBV27 to TRBJ1-5; 8 nucleotides align to TRBD1. The CDR3 runs 17 residues. The ends lost 5 bases at V and 1 base at J; junction bases unmatched: 10. From germline, CDR1 is MNHEY and CDR2 SMNVEV (reference sequence). This CDR3 is CASSPRTGWDSNQPQHF. The CDR3 nucleotides read TGTGCCAGCAGTCCCCGGACAGGGTGGGACAGCAATCAGCCCCAGCATTTT.

The J gene is TRBJ2-5, the V gene TRBV4-3; 11 bases are shared with TRBD1. CDR1 is LGHNA, CDR2 YSLEER, per germline. CDR3 length: 18 amino acids. J lost 5 bases, V lost 0 bases, and 11 bases had no gene match. CDR3 region: CASSQDWTGGPGWETQYF. CDR3 DNA sequence: TGCGCCAGCAGCCAAGATTGGACAGGGGGCCCAGGTTGGGAGACCCAGTACTTC.

The V gene is TRBV7-3, the J gene TRBJ1-1, with D possibly TRBD1 on 6 matching bases. CDR1 is SGHTA, CDR2 FQGTGA, per germline. The length of the CDR3 is 15 residues. Between the trimmed V and J ends, which lost 5 bases and 1 base, there was a span of 14 bases. CDR3 DNA: TGTGCCAGCAGCGCCAAACAGGGAAGGAACACTGAAGCTTTCTTT. It codes for CASSAKQGRNTEAFF. The full variable domain, in which reference TRBV7-3 and TRBJ1-1 provide the parts outside the CDR3, is GAGVSQTPSNKVTEKGKYVELRCDPISGHTALYWYRQSLGQGPEFLIYFQGTGAADDSGLPNDRFFAVRPEGSVSTLKIQRTERGDSAVYLCASSAKQGRNTEAFFGQGTRLTVV.